The 20 T cell receptor beta chains presented below share a single source sample, sequenced in a study of PD-L1 blockade in urothelial cancer listed by TCRdb under 2017. Receptor libraries were prepared by the immunoSEQ multiplex PCR assay. This is the immuneACCESS table as TCRdb keeps it, with only in-frame sequences that have V and J called. A part of the clones is gone; compared with another copy, unresolved V genes explain less than half, and the rest is unexplained. The sample table holds 50,000 to 60,000 clones, of which around 84% were seen once. The ten largest clones add up to under 3.5% of the sample. Here the sequenced sample was PBMCs, taken around atezolizumab (anti-PD-L1) treatment. The receptors come from a man in his fifties with urothelial cancer.

The chain couples TRBV27 to TRBJ1-6; D is ambiguous. The CDR3 loop spans 13 amino acids. Germline V CDR1 and CDR2: MNHEY, SMNVEV (reference sequence). V lost 6 bases and J 9 bases, leaving 12 bases between the germline ends. The CDR3, as DNA: TGTGCCAGCAGCCAGAGACACGGTTCACCCCTCCACTTT. Residues: CASSQRHGSPLHF.

The rearrangement joins TRBV5-4 to TRBJ2-1, with 9 bases lining up with TRBD2. V lost 3 bases and J lost 6; bases outside the gene matches: 10. The CDR3 totals 16 residues. Germline-derived CDR1 and CDR2 are SGHNT and YYREEE (reference sequence). The CDR3 DNA reads as TGTGCCAGCAGCTCACCTAGCGGGAAGGTACGCAATGAGCAGTTCTTC. The encoded protein is CASSSPSGKVRNEQFF.

The chain recombines TRBV11-2 with TRBJ1-4, with 8 bases fitting TRBD1. V gave up 5 bases and J gave up 7 bases; unmatched junction bases: 18. This CDR3 has 18 amino acids. The germline V gene encodes CDR1 SGHAT and CDR2 FQNNGV. Here the CDR3 reads CASSPSQGARGLGEKLFF. The CDR3 DNA is TGTGCCAGCAGCCCAAGTCAGGGGGCGCGAGGTCTAGGTGAAAAACTGTTTTTT.

Only a few counts were recorded for this clone. The J gene is TRBJ2-7, the V gene TRBV4-1, with TRBD2 identical over 7 bases. This CDR3 comprises 16 residues. Germline lookup yields CDR1 MGHRA and CDR2 YSYEKL. The V gene end was trimmed by 0 bases and the J gene end by 0 bases; junction bases not matched to a gene: 5. The CDR3 protein is CASSQDRRGTSYEQYF. CDR3 nucleotides: TGCGCCAGCAGCCAAGATAGGCGGGGGACCTCCTACGAGCAGTACTTC.

This clone was picked up one time. Other DNA sequences in this sample translate to the same CDR3. The chain joins TRBV19 to TRBJ1-1, with D unclear. Trimming shortened V by 2 bases and J by 1 base, and 5 bases separated the two germline ends. The germline V gene encodes CDR1 LNHDA and CDR2 SQIVND (reference sequence). The CDR3 has 13 residues. CDR3 sequence: CASSIQKNTEAFF. The CDR3 DNA is TGTGCCAGTAGTATACAGAAGAACACTGAAGCTTTCTTT.

The rearrangement links TRBV5-4 to TRBJ1-5; D possibly corresponds to TRBD1 (5 bases). V was clipped by 0 bases and J by 7 bases, with 8 bases between them. This CDR3 spans 13 amino acids. Germline CDR1 SGHNT, CDR2 YYREEE (reference sequence). CDR3 region: CASSLGGGQPQHF. DNA for the CDR3: TGTGCCAGCAGCTTGGGTGGGGGGCAGCCCCAGCATTTT. Full variable domain (outside the CDR3, taken from reference TRBV5-4 and TRBJ1-5): ETGVTQSPTHLIKTRGQQVTLRCSSQSGHNTVSWYQQALGQGPQFIFQYYREEENGRGNFPPRFSGLQFPNYSSELNVNALELDDSALYLCASSLGGGQPQHFGDGTRLSIL.

The chain uses TRBV7-2 and TRBJ2-5; 16 bases agree with TRBD2. The CDR3 consists of 16 residues. With 5 bases clipped from V and 4 bases from J, the junction kept 4 bases outside the gene matches. Germline lookup yields CDR1 SGHTA and CDR2 FQGNSA. The CDR3 DNA reads TGTGCCAGCAGCAGGGGACTAGCGGGAGGGCGAGAGACCCAGTACTTC. Its protein is CASSRGLAGGRETQYF.

V is TRBV7-2 and J is TRBJ2-7; weak D call: TRBD1 (7 bases). CDR1 SGHTA and CDR2 FQGNSA come from the germline V gene. The length of the CDR3 is 15 residues. Deletions cut 1 base from V and 2 bases from J, with 12 bases between. The CDR3 loop is CASSLEGRGAYEQYF. CDR3 nucleotide sequence: TGTGCCAGCAGCTTAGAGGGCAGGGGGGCCTACGAGCAGTACTTC.

V is TRBV28 and J is TRBJ1-3; 7 bases agree with TRBD1. This CDR3 spans 16 amino acids. The germline V gene encodes CDR1 MDHEN and CDR2 SYDVKM. Trimming took 6 bases from V and 4 from J; bases not matched to a gene: 12. This chain's CDR3 is CASRDDGTVGGNTIYF. The CDR3 region has the DNA TGTGCCAGCAGGGATGACGGGACAGTGGGCGGAAACACCATATATTTT.

The chain recombines TRBV5-1 with TRBJ2-7; 8 nucleotides align to TRBD2. CDR3 length: 14 residues. Losses at the gene ends were 0 bases for V and 6 bases for J; bases not matched to a gene: 5. Germline values: CDR1 SGHRS, CDR2 YFSETQ. In DNA form, the CDR3 reads TGCGCCAGCAGCTTGGTAGCGGGAAGGGGCGAGCAGTACTTC. Protein product: CASSLVAGRGEQYF.

The V call is TRBV4-1, the J call TRBJ2-7, with 12 bases lining up with TRBD2. Germline values: CDR1 MGHRA, CDR2 YSYEKL. The length of the CDR3 is 17 residues. Losses at the gene ends were 0 bases for V and 5 bases for J; bases not matched to a gene: 8. The CDR3 region has the DNA TGCGCCAGCAGCCAAGAGCTAGCGGGAGGGCCTCGGAACGAGCAGTACTTC. This translates into CASSQELAGGPRNEQYF.

The gene calls are TRBV7-2 and TRBJ1-2; D possibly corresponds to TRBD1 (5 bases). This CDR3 has 14 residues. V was trimmed by 0 bases and J by 6 bases, leaving 11 bases between them. Germline V gene data show CDR1 as SGHTA and CDR2 as FQGNSA. In DNA, the CDR3 is TGTGCCAGCAGCTTAGCGATGGGGCGAGATGGCTACACCTTC. It encodes CASSLAMGRDGYTF.

This clone was seen more than once but under ten times. Other nucleotide sequences in the sample specify the same CDR3. The chain couples TRBV28 to TRBJ1-1; D gene uncertain. V was pared by 3 bases and J by 1 base, with 6 bases between. CDR3 size: 13 residues. CDR1 is MDHEN, CDR2 SYDVKM, per germline. CDR3 region: CASSFAGNTEAFF. CDR3 DNA: TGTGCCAGCAGTTTCGCGGGGAACACTGAAGCTTTCTTT. Supplemented by reference TRBV28 and TRBJ1-1, the full variable domain reads DVKVTQSSRYLVKRTGEKVFLECVQDMDHENMFWYRQDPGLGLRLIYFSYDVKMKEKGDIPEGYSVSREKKERFSLILESASTNQTSMYLCASSFAGNTEAFFGQGTRLTVV.

V and J are TRBV7-8 and TRBJ1-2; D is unresolved. Per the germline V gene, CDR1 is SGHVS and CDR2 is FQNEAQ. This CDR3 comprises 15 residues. V lost 1 base and J 2 bases, leaving 11 bases between the germline ends. The CDR3 bases are TGTGCCAGCAGCTTAGAACAAACCGTGAACTATGGCTACACCTTC. It translates to CASSLEQTVNYGYTF. The whole variable domain, filled in from reference TRBV7-8 and TRBJ1-2, reads GAGVSQSPRYKVAKRGQDVALRCDPISGHVSLFWYQQALGQGPEFLTYFQNEAQLDKSGLPSDRFFAERPEGSVSTLKIQRTQQEDSAVYLCASSLEQTVNYGYTFGSGTRLTVV.

This chain joins TRBV11-2 and TRBJ2-4; D is perhaps TRBD1 (6 bases). Germline values: CDR1 SGHAT, CDR2 FQNNGV. The CDR3 is 15 amino acids. V lost 5 bases, J lost 0 bases, and 11 bases lay in between. Here the CDR3 DNA reads TGTGCCAGCAGCAGGGGGACAATAGCCAAAAACATTCAGTACTTC. Its protein is CASSRGTIAKNIQYF.

The chain employs TRBV28 and TRBJ2-7; 8 bases match TRBD1. J gave up 2 bases and V 6 bases, and 9 bases lay outside the gene matches. Germline V gene data show CDR1 as MDHEN and CDR2 as SYDVKM. CDR3 size: 15 residues. CDR3 in DNA: TGTGCCAGCAGACCCGGGACAGGCAAGCCCTACGAGCAGTACTTC. Amino acids: CASRPGTGKPYEQYF. Together with reference TRBV28 and TRBJ2-7, the CDR3 gives the full variable domain: DVKVTQSSRYLVKRTGEKVFLECVQDMDHENMFWYRQDPGLGLRLIYFSYDVKMKEKGDIPEGYSVSREKKERFSLILESASTNQTSMYLCASRPGTGKPYEQYFGPGTRLTVT.

The V call is TRBV6-1, the J call TRBJ2-3; possible D gene TRBD2, 5 bases. The CDR3 contains 15 residues. Trimming removed 8 bases from V and 8 bases from J, with 23 bases in between. The germline V gene has CDR1 MNHNS and CDR2 SASEGT. CDR3 DNA sequence: TGTGCCAGCTTGGGTGCGGGCGAGGTGATTGGTACGCAGTATTTT. It yields the protein CASLGAGEVIGTQYF.

The chain has TRBV11-2 and TRBJ1-3; 7 bases map to TRBD1. The CDR3 totals 14 residues. CDR1 is SGHAT, CDR2 FQNNGV, per germline. The trim removed 6 bases at V and 4 bases at J, leaving 6 bases unmatched. The CDR3 DNA reads as TGTGCCAGCAGATCTACAGGGGTCGGAAACACCATATATTTT. It yields the protein CASRSTGVGNTIYF.

This chain links TRBV7-9 with TRBJ1-4; 7 nucleotides agree with TRBD1. CDR1 is SEHNR, CDR2 FQNEAQ, per germline (reference sequence). The CDR3 is made up of 15 amino acids. J lost 4 bases, V lost 2 bases, and 4 bases had no gene match. DNA of the CDR3: TGTGCCAGCAGCTTACTCGGACAGGTTAATGAAAAACTGTTTTTT. It codes for CASSLLGQVNEKLFF.

This chain joins TRBV5-1 and TRBJ2-1, with 8 bases matching TRBD1. The CDR3 extends over 14 amino acids. Trimming cost V 6 bases and J 7 bases; bases outside gene matches: 9. Germline V gene sequence: CDR1 SGHRS, CDR2 YFSETQ. CDR3 in amino acids: CASILGQGPNEQFF. The CDR3 coding sequence is TGCGCCAGCATTCTAGGACAGGGCCCAAATGAGCAGTTCTTC.